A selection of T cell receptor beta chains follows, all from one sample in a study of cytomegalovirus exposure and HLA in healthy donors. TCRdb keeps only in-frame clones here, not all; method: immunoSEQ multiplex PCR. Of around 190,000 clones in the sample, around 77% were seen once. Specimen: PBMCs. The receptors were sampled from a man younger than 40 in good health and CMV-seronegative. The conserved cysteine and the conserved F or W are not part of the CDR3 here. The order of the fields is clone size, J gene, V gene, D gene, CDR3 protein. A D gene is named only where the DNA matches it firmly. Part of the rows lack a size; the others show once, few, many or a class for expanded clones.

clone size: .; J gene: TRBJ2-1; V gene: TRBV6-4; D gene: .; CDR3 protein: ASSDSDSSEQF
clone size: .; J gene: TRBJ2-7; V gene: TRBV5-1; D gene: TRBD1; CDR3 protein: ASSRDSYEQY
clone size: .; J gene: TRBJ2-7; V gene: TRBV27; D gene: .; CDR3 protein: ASSLGYRPYEQY
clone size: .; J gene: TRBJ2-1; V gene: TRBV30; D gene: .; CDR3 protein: AWSVAGVYNEQF
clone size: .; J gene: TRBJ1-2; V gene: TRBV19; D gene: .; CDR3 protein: ASSEQGWGYT
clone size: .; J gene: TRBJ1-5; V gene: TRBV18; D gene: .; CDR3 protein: ASSLDRRHQPQH
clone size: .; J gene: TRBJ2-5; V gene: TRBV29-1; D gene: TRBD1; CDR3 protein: SVGTGRETQY
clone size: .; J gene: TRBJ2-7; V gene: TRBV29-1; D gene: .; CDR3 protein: SVVGRGYEQY
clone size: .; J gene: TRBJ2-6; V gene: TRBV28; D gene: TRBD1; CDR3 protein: ASSSNRGPGANVLT
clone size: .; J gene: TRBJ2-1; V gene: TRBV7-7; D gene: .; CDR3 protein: ASSSSLGAYNEQF
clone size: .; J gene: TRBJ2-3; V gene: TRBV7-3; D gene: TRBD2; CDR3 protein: ASSPQLAALDTQY
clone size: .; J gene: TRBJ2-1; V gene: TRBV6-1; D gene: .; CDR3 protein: ASSERGHNEQF
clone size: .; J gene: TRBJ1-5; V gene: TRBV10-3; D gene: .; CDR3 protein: AISESHRLAQH
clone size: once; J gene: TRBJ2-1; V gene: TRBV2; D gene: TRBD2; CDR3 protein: ASSNLLGLAGGNEQF
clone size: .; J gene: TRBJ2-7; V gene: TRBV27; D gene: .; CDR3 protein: ASSSFRLPYEQY
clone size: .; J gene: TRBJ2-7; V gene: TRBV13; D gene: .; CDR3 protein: ASSLAVSSYEQY
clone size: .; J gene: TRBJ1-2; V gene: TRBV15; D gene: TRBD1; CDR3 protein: ATSRVGQGYYGYT
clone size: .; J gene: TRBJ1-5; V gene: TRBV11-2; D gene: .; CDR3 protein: ASSFGSGGQPQH
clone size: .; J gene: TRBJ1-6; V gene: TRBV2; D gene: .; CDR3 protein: ASSPNLGNSPLH
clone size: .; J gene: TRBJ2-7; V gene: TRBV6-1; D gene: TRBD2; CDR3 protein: ASSEPGLGQLGPY
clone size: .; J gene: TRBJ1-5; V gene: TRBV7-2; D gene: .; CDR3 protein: ASSLPYQPQH
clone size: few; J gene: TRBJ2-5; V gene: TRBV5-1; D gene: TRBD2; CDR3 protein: ASSPEPAGGLTQY
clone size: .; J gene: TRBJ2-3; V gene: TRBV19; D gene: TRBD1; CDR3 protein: ASSIGQGALGDTQY
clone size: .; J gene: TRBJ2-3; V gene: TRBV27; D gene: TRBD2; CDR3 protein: ASSLITGGDTQY
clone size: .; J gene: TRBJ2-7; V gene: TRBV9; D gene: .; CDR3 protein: ASNFGPRGVEQY
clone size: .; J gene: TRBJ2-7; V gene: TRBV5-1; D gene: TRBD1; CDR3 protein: ASSWRVGQGNEQY
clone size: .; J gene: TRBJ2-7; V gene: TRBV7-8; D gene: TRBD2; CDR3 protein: ASRGSSAGGPEYEQY
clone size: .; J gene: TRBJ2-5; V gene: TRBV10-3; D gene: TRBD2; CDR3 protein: AISSGRGRETQY
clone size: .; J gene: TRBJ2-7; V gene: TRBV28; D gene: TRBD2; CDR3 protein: ASRSTSGSYEQY
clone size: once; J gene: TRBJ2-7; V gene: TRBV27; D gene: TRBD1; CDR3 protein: ASSSTGDLGEQY
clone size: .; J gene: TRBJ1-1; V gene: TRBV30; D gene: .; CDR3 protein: AWSVLGGSNTEAF
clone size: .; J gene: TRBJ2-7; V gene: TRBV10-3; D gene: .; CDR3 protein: AISEGGSSYEQY
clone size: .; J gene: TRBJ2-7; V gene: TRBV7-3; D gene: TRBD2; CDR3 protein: ASSLASGNSYEQY
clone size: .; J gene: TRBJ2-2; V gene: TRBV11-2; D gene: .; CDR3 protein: ASSLLISRERNTGELF
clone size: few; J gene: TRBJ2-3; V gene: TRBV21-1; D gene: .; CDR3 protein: ASSKGVGVAGVIDTQY
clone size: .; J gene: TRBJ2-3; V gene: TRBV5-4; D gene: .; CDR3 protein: ASSPLGNSTDTQY
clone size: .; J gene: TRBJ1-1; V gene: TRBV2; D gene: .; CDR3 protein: ASSDLRVRVNTEAF
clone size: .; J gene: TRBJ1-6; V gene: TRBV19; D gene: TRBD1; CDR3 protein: ASSVSGQGTGSPLH
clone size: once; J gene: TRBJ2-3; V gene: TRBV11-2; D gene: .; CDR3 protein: ASSPSYSTDTQY
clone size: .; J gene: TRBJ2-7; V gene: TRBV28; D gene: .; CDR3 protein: ASSLFGRSYEQY
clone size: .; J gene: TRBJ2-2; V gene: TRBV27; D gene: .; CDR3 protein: ASSFSAGVTGELF
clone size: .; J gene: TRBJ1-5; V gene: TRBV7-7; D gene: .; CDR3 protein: ASSEDLNEPQH
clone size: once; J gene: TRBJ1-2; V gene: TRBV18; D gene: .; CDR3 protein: ASSPLDGYT
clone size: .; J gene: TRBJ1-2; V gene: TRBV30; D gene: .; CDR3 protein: AGTGITNYGYT
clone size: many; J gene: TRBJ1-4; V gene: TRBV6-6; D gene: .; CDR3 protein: ASFKEESGKLF
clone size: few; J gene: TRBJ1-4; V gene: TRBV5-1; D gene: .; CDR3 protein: ASSPRQMDSHNEKLF
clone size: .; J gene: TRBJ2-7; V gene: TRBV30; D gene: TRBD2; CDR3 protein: AWGDAPLAGSSYEQY
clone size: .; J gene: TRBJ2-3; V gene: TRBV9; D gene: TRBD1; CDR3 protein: ASSQGPGQGFHTQY
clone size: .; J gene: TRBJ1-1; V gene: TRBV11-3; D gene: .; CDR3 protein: ASSLWRAPLNTEAF
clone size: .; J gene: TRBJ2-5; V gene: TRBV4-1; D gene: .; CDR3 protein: ASSQEVTLGEETQY
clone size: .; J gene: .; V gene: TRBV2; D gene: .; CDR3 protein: ASRPGETVVYEQY
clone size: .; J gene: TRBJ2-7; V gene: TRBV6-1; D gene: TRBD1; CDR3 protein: ASSVGQGSSYEQY
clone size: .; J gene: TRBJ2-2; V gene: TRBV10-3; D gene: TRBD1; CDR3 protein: AISTTGGPNTGELF
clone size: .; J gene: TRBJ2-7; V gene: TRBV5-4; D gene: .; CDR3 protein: ASSASGVEQY
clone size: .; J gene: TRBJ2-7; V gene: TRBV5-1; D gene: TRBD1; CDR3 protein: ASNKVTGNSYEQY
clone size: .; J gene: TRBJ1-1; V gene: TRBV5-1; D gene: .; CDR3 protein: ASSFPGENTEAF
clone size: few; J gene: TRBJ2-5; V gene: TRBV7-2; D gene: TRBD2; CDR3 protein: ASSLGKREGRKTQY
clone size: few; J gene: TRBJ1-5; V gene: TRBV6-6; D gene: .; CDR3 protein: ASSYLVDQPQH
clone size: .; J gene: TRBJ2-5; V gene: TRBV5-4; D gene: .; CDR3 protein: ASSAGGQIRVETQY